These 28 T cell receptor beta chains were sequenced from one sample in a study of Graves' ophthalmopathy and Graves' hyperthyroidism. Transcripts of RNA were the source for amplifying TCR beta CDR3 regions. First-round RT-PCR relied on HTBI primers, and a second-round multiplex PCR came next. TCRdb redid the calling of the multiplex PCR reads with MiXCR, one entry per CDR3 protein. The profile shows hundreds of thousands of distinct CDR3 sequences, 14% of them singletons. What was sequenced was blood. These receptors were obtained from a woman in her twenties or thirties with Graves' ophthalmopathy.

The chain uses TRBV2 and TRBJ2-1, with TRBD2 matching 10 bases. Germline trimming cut 3 bases from V and 4 bases from J; bases unmatched to any gene: 6. Germline lookup yields CDR1 SNHLY and CDR2 FYNNEI. CDR3 length equals 16 residues. CDR3 in amino acids: CASSESSGGFYNEQFF. The CDR3, as DNA: TGTGCCAGCAGTGAGTCTAGCGGGGGATTTTACAATGAGCAGTTCTTC.

The sample holds many counts of this clonotype. The chain employs TRBV24-1 and TRBJ1-1; no definite D call. The germline V and J ends were trimmed by 7 bases and 7 bases, with 9 bases remaining between them. This CDR3 has 11 residues. The germline V gene encodes CDR1 KGHDR and CDR2 SFDVKD. In nucleotides, the CDR3 is TGTGCCACCAGGGAAAACTATGAAGCTTTCTTT. This encodes CATRENYEAFF.

This chain connects TRBV6-5 to TRBJ2-5, with 9 bases that match TRBD1. The CDR3 is 16 amino acids. Germline V gene sequence: CDR1 MNHEY, CDR2 SVGAGI. The trim removed 0 bases at V and 5 bases at J, leaving 7 bases unmatched. The CDR3 sequence: CASSYSGQGRRETQYF. CDR3 nucleotides: TGTGCCAGCAGTTACTCGGGACAGGGCCGGAGGGAGACCCAGTACTTC.

The chain employs TRBV3-1 and TRBJ1-1; D is ambiguous. This CDR3 has 13 residues. Per the germline V gene, CDR1 is LGHDT and CDR2 is YNNKEL (reference sequence). Trimming left V 2 bases short and J 1 base short, with 5 bases between. This CDR3 is CASSQFANTEAFF. As DNA, the CDR3 is TGTGCCAGCAGCCAATTTGCGAACACTGAAGCTTTCTTT.

This clonotype was found many times. This chain uses TRBV10-3 with TRBJ1-6; D unclear. From germline, CDR1 is ENHRY and CDR2 SYGVKD. This CDR3 has 17 amino acids. Trimming took 4 bases from V and 0 from J, leaving 13 bases between them. CDR3 residues: CAISGKEEGSYNSPLHF. CDR3 coding DNA: TGTGCCATCAGTGGAAAGGAGGAGGGCTCCTATAATTCACCCCTCCACTTT.

This clonotype has ten or more counts. CDR3 protein: CASKVGGSYLNSPLHF. The CDR3 nucleotides read TGCGCCAGCAAGGTTGGGGGCAGCTATCTTAATTCACCCCTCCACTTT. The chain uses TRBV5-1 and TRBJ1-6, with D possibly matching TRBD1 (6 bases). This CDR3 region has 16 residues. Trimming shortened V by 6 bases and J by 6 bases, and 19 bases separated the two germline ends. The germline V gene has CDR1 SGHRS and CDR2 YFSETQ.

This clonotype was recorded at least ten times. The junction differs from germline at one of its ends, possibly a read error. This sequence joins TRBV12-3 or TRBV12-4 and TRBJ1-3; no clear D gene. CDR3 length: 15 residues. The CDR3 loop reads CASSIAGSSGNTIYF. The CDR3 DNA reads as TGTGCCAGCAGTATAGCAGGTAGCTCTGGAAACACCATATATTTT.

This clonotype has at least ten counts. CDR3 bases: TGTGCCAGCAGTTTCCAACTCGGACCAAACTACGAGCAGTACTTC. Translation gives CASSFQLGPNYEQYF. This chain uses TRBV28 with TRBJ2-7; D is undetermined. Germline V CDR1 and CDR2: MDHEN, SYDVKM. With 3 bases removed from V and 3 bases from J, the gap between germline ends came to 15 bases. The CDR3 has 15 residues. Full variable domain (missing parts from reference TRBV28 and TRBJ2-7): DVKVTQSSRYLVKRTGEKVFLECVQDMDHENMFWYRQDPGLGLRLIYFSYDVKMKEKGDIPEGYSVSREKKERFSLILESASTNQTSMYLCASSFQLGPNYEQYFGPGTRLTVT.

The chain employs TRBV5-1 and TRBJ2-5, with D possibly being TRBD1 (6 bases). V shed 2 bases and J shed 5 bases, with 16 bases lying between them. Germline V CDR1 and CDR2: SGHRS, YFSETQ. The CDR3 extends over 15 amino acids. The CDR3 coding sequence is TGCGCCAGCAGCTTTAAGGGGGACCCCCGGGAGACCCAGTACTTC. It yields the protein CASSFKGDPRETQYF.

This clonotype was seen ten or more times. This chain connects TRBV7-8 to TRBJ2-4; D gene unclear. The CDR3 length is 14 residues. V lost 1 base to trimming and J lost 0 bases, with 4 bases between them. In germline, CDR1 is SGHVS, CDR2 FQNEAQ. The CDR3 sequence is CASSLGTAKNIQYF. CDR3 in DNA: TGTGCCAGCAGCTTAGGGACAGCCAAAAACATTCAGTACTTC.

In its sample, this clonotype was seen many times. This sequence joins TRBV27 and TRBJ2-7; D is perhaps TRBD1 or TRBD2 (5 bases each). The germline V gene has CDR1 MNHEY and CDR2 SMNVEV (reference sequence). The CDR3 is 16 residues long. V was cut by 4 bases and J by 4 bases, with 20 bases left in between. This CDR3 reads CASSSTGTLGPYEQYF. The CDR3 coding sequence is TGTGCCAGCAGTTCGACCGGGACCCTCGGGCCATACGAGCAGTACTTC.

This clonotype has a handful of counts. The chain couples TRBV27 to TRBJ2-5, with TRBD1 matching 7 bases. The CDR3 consists of 13 residues. The germline V gene encodes CDR1 MNHEY and CDR2 SMNVEV (reference sequence). The V and J ends lost 6 bases and 3 bases, in that order; junction bases with no gene match: 4. CDR3 amino acids: CASRHRGEETQYF. The CDR3 region has the DNA TGTGCCAGCAGGCACAGGGGAGAAGAGACCCAGTACTTC.

This clonotype has only a few counts. One end of the junction fails to match germline, which may point to a read error. This rearrangement joins TRBV20-1 to TRBJ1-5; 7 bases align to TRBD1. CDR1 is DFQATT and CDR2 is SNEGSKA in the germline V gene (reference sequence). The CDR3 has 15 residues. CDR3 nucleotide sequence: TGCAGTGCTAGGAGGATACAGGGGAGCAATCAGCCCCAGCAGTTT. Its translation: CSARRIQGSNQPQQF.

This clonotype was counted many times. The chain carries TRBV20-1 and TRBJ2-7; tentatively, D is TRBD2 (5 bases). The CDR3 runs 13 residues. Germline CDR1 is DFQATT and CDR2 is SNEGSKA (reference sequence). Between the trimmed V and J ends, which lost 5 bases and 2 bases, there was a span of 13 bases. The CDR3 spells CSAVEDHPYEQYF. The CDR3 region has the DNA TGCAGTGCTGTGGAGGACCATCCCTACGAGCAGTACTTC.

This clonotype was recorded at least ten times. This chain uses TRBV5-4 with TRBJ2-4, with 10 bases identical to TRBD2. Looked up from germline, CDR1 is SGHNT and CDR2 is YYREEE (reference sequence). V shed 9 bases and J 7 bases; nucleotides not matched to a gene: 10. The CDR3 is 14 residues long. The CDR3 nucleotides read TGTGCCACCCAGCGGGGGGGGGCTGAGAACATTCAGTACTTC. Protein product: CATQRGGAENIQYF.

This clonotype was seen many times. The rearrangement uses TRBV12-3 or TRBV12-4 and TRBJ2-5; TRBD2 aligns across 11 bases. CDR3 length: 15 residues. With 5 bases clipped from V and 5 bases from J, the junction kept 7 bases outside the gene matches. Written as DNA, the CDR3 is TGTGCCAGCAGTGCACTAGCGGGGGCCCGGGAGACCCAGTACTTC. Translation gives CASSALAGARETQYF.

This clonotype has only a few counts. The J gene is TRBJ1-6, the V gene TRBV11-3; possible D gene TRBD1, 5 bases. The V gene lost 5 bases and the J gene lost 8 bases, with 10 bases spanning the gap. The CDR3 runs to 13 residues. Germline CDR1 and CDR2: SGHNT and YENEEA. The CDR3 DNA sequence: TGTGCCAGCAGCGACCGACAGTATTCACCCCTCCACTTT. It yields the protein CASSDRQYSPLHF.

This clonotype came up many times. The chain is built from TRBV6-1 and TRBJ2-5, with TRBD2 matching over 12 bases. The CDR3 runs 15 residues. Germline CDR1 MNHNS, CDR2 SASEGT. J gave up 1 base and V 10 bases, and 7 bases lay outside the gene matches. The CDR3 DNA reads TGTGCCACCCAGGGACTAGCGGGCTCCCAAGAGACCCAGTACTTC. Translating it yields CATQGLAGSQETQYF.

The sample holds many counts of this clonotype. The V and J genes are TRBV5-1 and TRBJ2-7, with D unclear. Germline lookup yields CDR1 SGHRS and CDR2 YFSETQ. The V gene lost 0 bases and the J gene lost 3 bases, with 10 bases spanning the gap. The CDR3 runs to 14 residues. The CDR3 DNA is TGCGCCAGCAGCTTGGCCGAAAGTGACTACGAGCAGTACTTC. It is translated as CASSLAESDYEQYF.

This clonotype appeared many times. The V gene is TRBV27, the J gene TRBJ1-1; D ambiguous. The V gene lost 1 base and the J gene lost 1 base, with 4 bases spanning the gap. Looked up from germline, CDR1 is MNHEY and CDR2 is SMNVEV (reference sequence). This CDR3 has 13 amino acids. The CDR3 protein is CASSLWKNTEAFF. Written as DNA, the CDR3 is TGTGCCAGCAGTTTATGGAAGAACACTGAAGCTTTCTTT.

This clonotype was seen ten or more times. CDR3 in DNA: TGTGCCAGCAGTGCAGATGGGGCTGGGTCACCCCTCCACTTT. Its translation: CASSADGAGSPLHF. The chain has TRBV2 and TRBJ1-6; D perhaps matches TRBD1 (5 bases). The V gene lost 4 bases and the J gene lost 10 bases, with 14 bases spanning the gap. Germline V gene lookup returns CDR1 SNHLY and CDR2 FYNNEI. This CDR3 comprises 14 residues.

This clonotype was counted many times. This chain connects TRBV6-2 or TRBV6-3 to TRBJ2-7; possibly TRBD1 or TRBD2 for D (6 bases each). Germline assignment: CDR1 MNHEY and CDR2 SVGEGT. The CDR3 totals 15 residues. V was pared by 8 bases and J by 2 bases, with 19 bases between. The CDR3 loop is CASSKGGLNAYEQYF. The CDR3 nucleotides read TGTGCCAGCTCCAAAGGGGGGCTAAATGCCTACGAGCAGTACTTC.

This clonotype came up many times. One end of the junction is discordant with germline, which a read error may explain. The chain has TRBV2 and TRBJ1-2; D gene unclear. CDR1 and CDR2 from the germline V gene are SNHLY and FYNNEI. This CDR3 is 8 amino acids long. The CDR3 DNA is TGTGCCAGCAGTTGGGAGTACTTC. This translates into CASSWEYF.

V and J are TRBV29-1 and TRBJ2-5; 7 nucleotides line up with TRBD1. Germline-derived CDR1 and CDR2 are SQVTM and ANQGSEA. V was pared by 6 bases and J by 1 base, with 8 bases of the junction left unmatched. This CDR3 comprises 14 residues. DNA for the CDR3: TGCAGCGTAGCCGGGACAGCGCTCCAAGAGACCCAGTACTTC. The encoded protein is CSVAGTALQETQYF.

This clonotype has ten or more counts. V is TRBV20-1 and J is TRBJ2-2; D uncertain. Germline assignment: CDR1 DFQATT and CDR2 SNEGSKA (reference sequence). The CDR3 covers 13 residues. Trimming stripped 2 bases from V and 4 bases from J, with 8 bases between. Here the CDR3 reads CSARMVLTGELFF. The DNA of the CDR3 is TGCAGTGCTAGAATGGTCCTCACCGGGGAGCTGTTTTTT.

This clonotype showed up many times. The chain recombines TRBV28 with TRBJ1-1; unclear D gene. Germline V gives CDR1 MDHEN, CDR2 SYDVKM. Trimming cost V 3 bases and J 2 bases, with 10 bases left between them. There are 14 residues in the CDR3. The chain's CDR3 is CASSLIDLNTEAFF. CDR3 sequence (DNA): TGTGCCAGCAGTTTGATAGACCTAAACACTGAAGCTTTCTTT.

The sample holds many counts of this clonotype. This chain uses TRBV20-1 with TRBJ1-2, with 7 bases that match TRBD1. V lost 6 bases and J lost 2; bases outside the gene matches: 12. CDR3 length: 15 residues. Germline-derived CDR1 and CDR2 are DFQATT and SNEGSKA (reference sequence). CDR3 region: CSAVPSDRENYGYTF. Here the CDR3 DNA reads TGCAGTGCCGTACCATCCGACAGGGAGAACTATGGCTACACCTTC.

This clonotype was found many times. Here the CDR3 reads CSVEVAGTGELFF. Here the CDR3 DNA reads TGCAGCGTTGAAGTGGCGGGCACCGGGGAGCTGTTTTTT. The chain joins TRBV29-1 to TRBJ2-2; TRBD2 is a possible D gene (5 bases). The CDR3 runs to 13 residues. Germline V gives CDR1 SQVTM, CDR2 ANQGSEA. V was trimmed by 1 base and J by 4 bases, leaving 7 bases between them.